A single sample gave rise to the 8 T cell receptor beta chains below, sequenced in a study of early T cells in non-severe SARS-CoV-2 infection. TCRdb called the 5' RACE reads again in MiXCR, with one record for every CDR3 protein. This sample yields 55,000 to 70,000 distinct CDR3 sequences, of which 12% are seen a single time; about 1.6% belongs to the top ten. The source material was whole blood. Receptors originate from an adult who was a healthcare worker with PCR-confirmed SARS-CoV-2 infection or an uninfected control (not recorded which).

Ten or more counts support this clonotype. The CDR3 is CASSEGRAVYSNQPQHF. The CDR3 DNA sequence: TGTGCCAGCAGTGAAGGGAGGGCAGTTTATAGCAATCAGCCCCAGCATTTT. V gene TRBV6-1 combines with J gene TRBJ1-5; D is unresolved. V was trimmed by 1 base and J by 0 bases, leaving 13 bases between them. The length of the CDR3 is 17 residues. The V gene's germline CDR1 is MNHNS and CDR2 SASEGT.

This clonotype has just a few counts. The J gene is TRBJ1-5, the V gene TRBV4-3; weak D call: TRBD1 (6 bases). From germline, CDR1 is LGHNA and CDR2 YSLEER. V was cut by 0 bases and J by 7 bases, with 16 bases left in between. The CDR3 contains 16 residues. CDR3 nucleotides: TGCGCCAGCAGCCAAGAACTTCACAGGGAGAACCAGCCCCAGCATTTT. Translated, it gives CASSQELHRENQPQHF.

The table lists this clonotype with a few counts. This chain joins TRBV27 and TRBJ2-3, with 7 nucleotides matching TRBD2. The CDR3 loop spans 15 amino acids. V lost 6 bases to trimming and J lost 2 bases; unmatched junction nucleotides: 8. Germline V CDR1 and CDR2: MNHEY, SMNVEV (reference sequence). DNA for the CDR3: TGTGCCAGCAGCCGTGGGGGGGACTTCACAGATACGCAGTATTTT. Protein product: CASSRGGDFTDTQYF.

This clonotype was seen at least ten times. The chain employs TRBV4-3 and TRBJ2-1; D is possibly TRBD1 (5 bases). V gave up 1 base and J gave up 4 bases, with 11 bases separating them. The CDR3 sequence is 15 residues long. Germline V lookup: CDR1 LGHNA, CDR2 YSLEER. The CDR3 spells CASSQATGEYNEQFF. The CDR3 bases are TGCGCCAGCAGCCAAGCAACAGGAGAGTACAATGAGCAGTTCTTC.

This clonotype was detected many times. This chain uses TRBV7-9 with TRBJ2-3; 8 nucleotides line up with TRBD2. This CDR3 comprises 18 residues. Germline CDR1 is SEHNR and CDR2 is FQNEAQ (reference sequence). The junction had 19 bases not matched to a gene; V was cut back by 5 bases and J by 6 bases. CDR3 amino acids: CASSPGSLWRGETDTQYF. CDR3 DNA sequence: TGTGCCAGCAGCCCCGGCTCCCTGTGGCGGGGGGAGACCGATACGCAGTATTTT.

This rearrangement joins TRBV15 to TRBJ2-1; 9 nucleotides agree with TRBD1. Unmatched junction bases numbered 6, after V lost 3 bases and J lost 6 bases. Germline V CDR1 and CDR2: LNHNV, YYDKDF (reference sequence). The CDR3 is made up of 15 amino acids. The CDR3 sequence: CATSRTGGRVNEQFF. CDR3 sequence (DNA): TGTGCCACCAGCAGGACAGGGGGTCGGGTCAATGAGCAGTTCTTC.

This clonotype was found a few times. V and J are TRBV11-2 and TRBJ2-1, with TRBD1 matching 9 bases. The CDR3 contains 16 residues. With V trimmed by 5 bases and J by 0 bases, 5 bases remained unmatched. Germline CDR1 is SGHAT and CDR2 is FQNNGV. CDR3 loop: CASSIPGQGSYNEQFF. For the CDR3, the DNA is TGTGCCAGCAGCATTCCGGGACAGGGCTCCTACAATGAGCAGTTCTTC.

There are many counts of this clonotype. The CDR3 coding sequence is TGCAGTGCTAGAGCTTCTAGCGGGGGCGCCCAGGGAGAGCAGTACTTC. It yields the protein CSARASSGGAQGEQYF. This chain links TRBV20-1 with TRBJ2-7, with TRBD2 matching over 10 bases. The V gene's germline CDR1 is DFQATT and CDR2 SNEGSKA (reference sequence). CDR3 size: 16 residues. The V gene end was trimmed by 1 base and the J gene end by 7 bases; junction bases not matched to a gene: 13.